This record concerns one TCR beta chain sequence. Judged by its sample share, this clonotype qualifies as medium-sized (0.01 to 0.1%). The antigen this receptor binds is unknown. No per-base quality is available; no much larger clone lies one base away. These data come from a study of somatic reversion in DOCK8 deficiency (dated by TCRdb to about 2020). For the wider study: The study compared the T cell receptor beta repertoires of three groups: DOCK8-deficient patients, DOCK8-revertant patients and healthy volunteers. The ways in which somatic reversion of pathogenic DOCK8 variants alters lymphocyte differentiation and function in DOCK8 deficiency were investigated. The DOCK8-deficient patients included in the study had already been reported in previous work. Points the paper makes about the study in general: The methods did not specify, sample by sample, whether the source material for each sample was whole blood or PBMCs.

The library was obtained by multiplex PCR. One-step amplicon PCR with EuroClonality-NGS primers was used to generate TRB libraries from about 100 ng genomic DNA. Sequencing of the TRB amplicons was done on Illumina MiSeq instruments using 2 x 250 bp version 2 chemistry. Per the original workflow: IMGT/HighV-QUEST was the tool used for both primary TRB sequence analysis and V(D)J annotation. Once nonfunctional clones had been removed and the data downsampled for comparisons between samples, VDJtools was used to evaluate repertoire diversity and composition. TCRdb ran its own pipeline on the public reads, namely fastp trimming at Q25 and MiXCR clone calling, and kept in-frame beta chains. For every CDR3 protein sequence, its rows merge into one entry that carries the most common genes and DNA. The V and J calls come from TCRdb's annotation, not from the publication. The sample table contains fewer than 5,000 distinct CDR3 sequences; only one count was recorded for about 25% of them. The ten largest make up roughly a tenth of the sample.

The healthy control blood was obtained from volunteer donors, who were supplied by blood services in Australia and France. Genomic DNA for TCR repertoire analysis was isolated either from whole blood samples or from PBMCs. After removal of 5 bases from V and 8 bases from J, the junction retains 5 bases not matched to a gene. The germline V gene (reference sequence) supplies CDR1 GTSNPN and CDR2 SVGIG. Reading from cysteine to phenylalanine, the CDR3 counts 12 amino acids. Solely the CDR3 DNA is kept, with 36 bases framed from the first base. The sequenced sample consisted of peripheral blood. This clonotype originated in a human donor in good health. The V gene is TRBV30 and the J gene is TRBJ1-4; TRBD1 fits 7 bases in the junction. The CDR3 protein: CAWGQGGEKLFF. The sequenced DNA is TGTGCCTGGGGTCAGGGGGGGGAAAAACTGTTTTTT.